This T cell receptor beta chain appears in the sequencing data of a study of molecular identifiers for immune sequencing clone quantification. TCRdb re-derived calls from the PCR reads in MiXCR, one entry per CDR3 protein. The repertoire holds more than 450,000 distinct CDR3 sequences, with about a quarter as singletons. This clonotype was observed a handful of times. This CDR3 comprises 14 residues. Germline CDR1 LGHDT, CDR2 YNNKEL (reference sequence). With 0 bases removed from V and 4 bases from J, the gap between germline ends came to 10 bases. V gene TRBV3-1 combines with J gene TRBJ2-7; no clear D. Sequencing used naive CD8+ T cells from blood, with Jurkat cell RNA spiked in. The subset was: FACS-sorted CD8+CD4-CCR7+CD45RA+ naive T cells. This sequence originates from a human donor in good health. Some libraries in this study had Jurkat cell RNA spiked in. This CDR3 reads CASSQDTAGYEQYF. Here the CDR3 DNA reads TGTGCCAGCAGCCAAGATACAGCCGGGTACGAGCAGTACTTC.